This T cell receptor (beta chain) was identified in a study of shared clonotypes between healthy human individuals. Sequencing used immunoSEQ multiplex PCR; TCRdb keeps in-frame clones, though not all of them. The top ten hold over 1% of the sample, which has over 1.4 million clones, approximately 97% seen once. The sequenced sample consisted of naive CD4+ T cells sorted from blood. Subset defined: CD45RA+ positively selected. The receptor comes from a man between 25 and 39 years old in good health.

CDR3 region: CAISESNRGILEAFF. Written as DNA, the CDR3 is TGTGCCATCAGTGAGTCGAATCGAGGGATCCTCGAAGCTTTCTTT. This chain joins TRBV10-3 and TRBJ1-1, with no clear D. Germline-derived CDR1 and CDR2 are ENHRY and SYGVKD. Trimming took 0 bases from V and 8 from J, leaving 16 bases between them. CDR3 length equals 15 residues.